Each of the 23 T cell receptor beta chains below was sequenced from the same sample in a study of shared clonotypes between healthy human individuals. TCRdb's table, derived via immunoSEQ multiplex PCR, lists solely in-frame clones and lacks some. The sample shows roughly 2.2 million clones, under 95% of them seen only once. The source material was naive CD4+ T cells from PBMCs. Described subset: CD45RA+ positively selected. The source of these receptors is a young man in good health. Some clones in this sample may be carry-over from other donors' samples.

The chain is built from TRBV10-1 and TRBJ2-7, with 10 positions matching TRBD1. The CDR3 sequence is 14 residues long. Per germline, CDR1 WNHNN and CDR2 SYGVQD (reference sequence). Germline trimming cut 8 bases from V and 2 bases from J; bases unmatched to any gene: 6. For the CDR3, the DNA is TGCGCCAGCTCGGGACAGGGGCCTCCCTACGAGCAGTACTTC. Protein product: CASSGQGPPYEQYF.

This clone was seen just once. The chain couples TRBV28 to TRBJ1-1; the D gene is possibly TRBD1 (5 bases). Between the trimmed V and J ends, which lost 5 bases and 6 bases, there was a span of 19 bases. This CDR3 is built from 15 residues. Germline CDR1 reads MDHEN; CDR2 reads SYDVKM. The CDR3 protein is CASSPRDAVNPEAFF. The CDR3 nucleotides are TGTGCCAGCAGTCCCCGGGACGCGGTAAACCCTGAAGCTTTCTTT.

This clone was seen only once. The CDR3 DNA reads TGTGCCAGCAGCTCCACTTGGGAGGAATCGAGTTCTGGGGCCAACGTCCTGACTTTC. Protein sequence: CASSSTWEESSSGANVLTF. The chain carries TRBV7-9 and TRBJ2-6; D may be TRBD2 (6 bases). CDR3 size: 19 residues. Deletions cut 4 bases from V and 1 base from J, with 20 bases between. Germline CDR1 SEHNR, CDR2 FQNEAQ (reference sequence). Using reference TRBV7-9 and TRBJ2-6 for the parts outside the CDR3, the full variable domain is DTGVSQNPRHKITKRGQNVTFRCDPISEHNRLYWYRQTLGQGPEFLTYFQNEAQLEKSRLLSDRFSAERPKGSFSTLEIQRTEQGDSAMYLCASSSTWEESSSGANVLTFGAGSRLTVL.

CDR3 nucleotide sequence: TGTGCCAGCAGTTTGGAGACAGGGACCTATGGCTACACCTTC. Protein product: CASSLETGTYGYTF. V and J are TRBV28 and TRBJ1-2; TRBD1 aligns across 7 bases. The trim removed 3 bases at V and 4 bases at J, leaving 5 bases unmatched. From germline, CDR1 is MDHEN and CDR2 SYDVKM. The CDR3 totals 14 residues.

The chain carries TRBV27 and TRBJ1-4; 9 nucleotides agree with TRBD1. CDR3 length equals 15 residues. Germline CDR1 reads MNHEY; CDR2 reads SMNVEV (reference sequence). The V segment lost 6 bases and the J segment 11 bases; nucleotides outside the gene matches: 13. The CDR3 coding sequence is TGTGCCAGCAGCCACCCTCCGGGACAGGGCGGGAAACTGTTTTTT. Translation gives CASSHPPGQGGKLFF.

Of note for this clone: Different DNA sequences within this sample yield the same CDR3. The chain joins TRBV2 to TRBJ1-1; D remains unclear. V dropped 6 bases and J dropped 5 bases, with 7 bases sitting between them. CDR3 size: 11 residues. Germline V gene sequence: CDR1 SNHLY, CDR2 FYNNEI. This CDR3 reads CASSRGTEAFF. CDR3 nucleotide sequence: TGTGCCAGCAGCCGGGGAACTGAAGCTTTCTTT.

The chain couples TRBV5-1 to TRBJ2-7; possibly TRBD1 for D (5 bases). The V gene's germline CDR1 is SGHRS and CDR2 YFSETQ. Trimming stripped 0 bases from V and 6 bases from J, with 13 bases between. The length of the CDR3 is 14 residues. The CDR3: CASSLAQGIGEQYF. CDR3 DNA: TGCGCCAGCAGCTTGGCCCAGGGAATCGGCGAGCAGTACTTC.

The rearrangement links TRBV18 to TRBJ2-3; 9 bases align to TRBD1. CDR1 KGHSH and CDR2 LQKENI come from the germline V gene. CDR3 size: 15 residues. J gave up 3 bases and V 5 bases, and 6 bases lay outside the gene matches. The CDR3 nucleotides are TGTGCCAGCTCAACACGACAGGGGGAGACAGATACGCAGTATTTT. Encoded protein: CASSTRQGETDTQYF.

This chain uses TRBV7-9 with TRBJ1-4, with D uncertain. CDR1 is SEHNR and CDR2 is FQNEAQ in the germline V gene (reference sequence). Trimming took 5 bases from V and 11 from J, leaving 18 bases between them. CDR3 length equals 14 residues. The CDR3 loop reads CASSPEAVQGKLFF. CDR3 DNA: TGTGCCAGCAGCCCAGAGGCGGTACAAGGCAAACTGTTTTTT.

Concerning this clone itself: Within the sample, other DNA sequences also encode this same CDR3. The chain uses TRBV20-1 and TRBJ2-1, with D maybe TRBD2 (6 bases). This CDR3 contains 11 residues. Trimming shortened V by 6 bases and J by 7 bases, and 10 bases separated the two germline ends. CDR1 is DFQATT, CDR2 SNEGSKA, per germline (reference sequence). The DNA of the CDR3 is TGCAGTGCCCAGAGCGGGAATGAGCAGTTCTTC. Translation: CSAQSGNEQFF.

The CDR3 protein is CASSLRSQGSEGYTF. DNA for the CDR3: TGTGCCAGCAGCTTACGTTCCCAGGGGTCGGAGGGCTACACCTTC. This rearrangement joins TRBV7-3 to TRBJ1-2; the D gene is possibly TRBD1 (6 bases). CDR3 size: 15 residues. V gave up 2 bases and J gave up 8 bases, with 18 bases separating them. Germline CDR1 SGHTA, CDR2 FQGTGA.

This sequence joins TRBV7-2 and TRBJ2-1; D is perhaps TRBD2 (5 bases). The germline V and J ends were trimmed by 5 bases and 2 bases, with 13 bases remaining between them. The CDR3 runs 15 residues. Germline CDR1 SGHTA, CDR2 FQGNSA. In DNA form, the CDR3 reads TGTGCCAGCAGCCAAAGCGGAGTTCCCTACAATGAGCAGTTCTTC. Translating it yields CASSQSGVPYNEQFF. Supplemented by reference TRBV7-2 and TRBJ2-1, the full variable domain reads GAGVSQSPSNKVTEKGKDVELRCDPISGHTALYWYRQSLGQGLEFLIYFQGNSAPDKSGLPSDRFSAERTGGSVSTLTIQRTQQEDSAVYLCASSQSGVPYNEQFFGPGTRLTVL.

On this clone: The sample holds other DNA sequences that translate to the same CDR3. The J gene is TRBJ1-1, the V gene TRBV18, with D perhaps TRBD1 (5 bases). CDR3 size: 13 residues. Germline CDR1 KGHSH, CDR2 LQKENI. Trimming cost V 3 bases and J 4 bases, with 9 bases left between them. The CDR3 nucleotides read TGTGCCAGCTCACCTCAGGGTGGCACTGAAGCTTTCTTT. Its protein product is CASSPQGGTEAFF.

V usage is TRBV28 and J usage is TRBJ1-1; TRBD1 might be the D (6 bases). The CDR3 consists of 14 residues. Germline V gene sequence: CDR1 MDHEN, CDR2 SYDVKM. The germline V and J ends were trimmed by 6 bases and 6 bases, with 17 bases remaining between them. As DNA, the CDR3 is TGTGCCAGCAGCCTTAGACCCAGGGGCTCTGAAGCTTTCTTT. Translation: CASSLRPRGSEAFF.

The chain joins TRBV6-1 to TRBJ1-1; D is undetermined. The CDR3 runs 14 residues. Trimming took off 3 bases at V and 1 base at J, with 9 bases between the two ends. Germline V gives CDR1 MNHNS, CDR2 SASEGT. The CDR3 region has the DNA TGTGCCAGCAGTGAGCTCGGAGAGAACACTGAAGCTTTCTTT. Its protein is CASSELGENTEAFF.

V is TRBV11-3 and J is TRBJ2-3; unclear D gene. The CDR3 is 14 residues long. The ends were cut back, 5 bases at V and 6 bases at J, with 15 bases in the middle. Germline V gene data show CDR1 as SGHNT and CDR2 as YENEEA. CDR3 DNA: TGTGCCAGCAGCCCCAAAGCTAACTTCGATACGCAGTATTTT. As protein: CASSPKANFDTQYF.

The rearrangement joins TRBV10-2 to TRBJ2-1; D call uncertain. The CDR3 runs to 13 residues. Germline assignment: CDR1 WSHSY and CDR2 SAAADI. The V and J ends lost 6 bases and 0 bases respectively, with 6 bases between them. For the CDR3, the DNA is TGCGCCAGCAGGCTGAGCTCCTACAATGAGCAGTTCTTC. This sequence encodes CASRLSSYNEQFF.

This clone was seen more than once but under ten times. The chain has TRBV6-4 and TRBJ1-1; 8 positions match TRBD1. The CDR3 totals 12 residues. CDR1 is MRHNA and CDR2 is SNTAGT in the germline V gene. Trimming at V came to 6 bases and at J to 4 bases, leaving 1 base not matched to a gene. The CDR3 loop reads CASRGQGTEAFF. CDR3 in DNA: TGTGCCAGCAGAGGACAGGGCACTGAAGCTTTCTTT.

The chain is built from TRBV9 and TRBJ2-3; D remains ambiguous. Trimming removed 1 base at V and 0 bases at J, with 12 bases between. Germline-derived CDR1 and CDR2 are SGDLS and YYNGEE. The CDR3 has 16 amino acids. The CDR3: CASSVRWGTSTDTQYF. CDR3 nucleotide sequence: TGTGCCAGCAGCGTACGCTGGGGTACCAGCACAGATACGCAGTATTTT.

J is TRBJ2-6 and V is TRBV4-3; 12 bases match TRBD2. The length of the CDR3 is 19 residues. After removal of 4 bases from V and 4 bases from J, the junction contained 11 bases not matched to a gene. Germline V gene lookup returns CDR1 LGHNA and CDR2 YSLEER. As DNA, the CDR3 is TGCGCCAGCAGCCCCTTTCTAGCGGGAGGGCCGGAGGGGGCCAACGTCCTGACTTTC. This gives the protein CASSPFLAGGPEGANVLTF.

Comments on this clone: At the DNA level, this CDR3 is encoded by other sequences in the same sample as well. The V call is TRBV5-1, the J call TRBJ2-5, with D unresolved. The CDR3 has 14 residues. The ends were cut back, 1 base at V and 0 bases at J, with 7 bases in the middle. CDR1 is SGHRS, CDR2 YFSETQ, per germline. The CDR3: CASSLMTDQETQYF. CDR3 DNA: TGCGCCAGCAGCTTGATGACGGACCAAGAGACCCAGTACTTC.

The chain carries TRBV29-1 and TRBJ1-5; no clear D. Germline loops: CDR1 SQVTM, CDR2 ANQGSEA. The ends were cut back, 7 bases at V and 7 bases at J, with 17 bases in the middle. CDR3 length: 13 residues. The CDR3 nucleotides read TGCAGCGCCGCTGCGGGGTCAGGACAGCCCCAGCATTTT. It codes for CSAAAGSGQPQHF.

The J gene is TRBJ1-2, the V gene TRBV19; maybe TRBD1 (5 bases). Trimming shortened V by 5 bases and J by 4 bases, and 14 bases separated the two germline ends. The CDR3 spans 14 residues. Germline-derived CDR1 and CDR2 are LNHDA and SQIVND (reference sequence). CDR3 in amino acids: CASSWGDAAYGYTF. The CDR3 nucleotides read TGTGCCAGTAGTTGGGGGGACGCTGCCTATGGCTACACCTTC.